The entry below describes one T cell receptor (beta chain). The data belong to a study of blood T cell repertoires in COVID-19. In the study overall: Two negative PCRs, clearance, or symptom resolution were required of recovered Cohort 3 donors.

The J segment lost 4 bases and the V segment lost 7 bases, leaving 7 bases of the junction unmatched. There are 15 residues in the CDR3. Per the germline V gene, CDR1 is ENHRY and CDR2 is SYGVKD. In the authors' methods: Estimation of nucleated cell counts was performed using reference gene primer amplification. This table comes from immunoSEQ multiplex PCR, and its TCRdb copy is limited to in-frame clones, with some not included. Clonal size and the V and J genes are those of that table, whereas D and trimming came from the DNA. The repertoire holds around 290,000 clones, around nine tenths seen once, with roughly 2% in the top ten. Individuals aged about 18 to 89 years were recruited from about two dozen US areas.

Sequenced sample: PBMCs or T cells enriched from blood (not recorded which). The rearrangement uses TRBV10-3 and TRBJ2-2, with 9 bases that match TRBD2. The origin of this receptor is a woman aged 55-70 years in a cohort exposed to, infected with or recovered from COVID-19 (not recorded which). CDR3 loop: CAIKPAGGSTGELFF. For the CDR3, the DNA is TGTGCCATCAAACCAGCGGGAGGTTCCACCGGGGAGCTGTTTTTT.